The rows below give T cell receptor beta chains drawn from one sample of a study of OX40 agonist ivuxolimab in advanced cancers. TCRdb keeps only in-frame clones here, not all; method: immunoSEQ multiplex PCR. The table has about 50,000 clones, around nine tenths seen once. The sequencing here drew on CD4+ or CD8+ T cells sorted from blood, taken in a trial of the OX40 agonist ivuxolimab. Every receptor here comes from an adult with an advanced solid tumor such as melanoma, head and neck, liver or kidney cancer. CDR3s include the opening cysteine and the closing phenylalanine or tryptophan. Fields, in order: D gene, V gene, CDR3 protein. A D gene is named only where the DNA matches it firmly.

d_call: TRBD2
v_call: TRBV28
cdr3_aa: CASSLQAGGYEQYF

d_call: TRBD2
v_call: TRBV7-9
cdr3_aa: CASSLLAGTTDTQYF

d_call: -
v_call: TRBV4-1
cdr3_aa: CASSQLVTKETQYF

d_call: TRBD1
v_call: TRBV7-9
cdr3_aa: CASSVTGSNEKLFF

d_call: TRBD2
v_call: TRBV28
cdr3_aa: CASSLYGGSTDTQYF

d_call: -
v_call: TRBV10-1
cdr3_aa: CASSEMGSSVDNSNQPQHF

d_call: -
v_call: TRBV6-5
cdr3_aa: CASSYSSGRGNIQYF

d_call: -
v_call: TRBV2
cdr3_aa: CASSEGRKLSGNTIYF

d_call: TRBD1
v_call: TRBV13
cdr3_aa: CASSQDRVTEAFF

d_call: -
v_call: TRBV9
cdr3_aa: CASSDQDPMNTEAFF

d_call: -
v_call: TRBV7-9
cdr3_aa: CASSLSQGPYAEAFF

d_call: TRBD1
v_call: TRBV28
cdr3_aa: CASSLLGGVYEQYF

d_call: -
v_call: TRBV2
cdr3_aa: CASSRQGSNEQYF

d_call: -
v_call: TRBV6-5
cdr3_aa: CASSYGVFGGYTF

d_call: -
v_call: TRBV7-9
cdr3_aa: CASSSGSNDEQYF

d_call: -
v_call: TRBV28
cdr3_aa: CASSSDYEQYF

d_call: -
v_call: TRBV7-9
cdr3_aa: CASSLEDGNYEQYF

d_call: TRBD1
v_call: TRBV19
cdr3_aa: CASSIYTPRPETGSYYEQYF

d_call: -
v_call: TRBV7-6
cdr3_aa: CASSPPPNYGYTF

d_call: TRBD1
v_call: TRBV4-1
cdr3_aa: CASSRIQGASYNEQFF

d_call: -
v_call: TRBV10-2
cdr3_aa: CASSVAYGNEQFF

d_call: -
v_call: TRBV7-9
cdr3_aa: CASSSGWGDQPQHF

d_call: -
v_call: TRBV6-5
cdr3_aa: CATRGTAGANVLTF

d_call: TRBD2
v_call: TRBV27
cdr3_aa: CASSLGLAGVTDTQYF

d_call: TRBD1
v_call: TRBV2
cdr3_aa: CASSMTGVRADTQYF

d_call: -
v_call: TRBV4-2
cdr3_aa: CASSSRSDSRSYNEQFF

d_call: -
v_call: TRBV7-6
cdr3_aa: CASSLAIEVREQFF

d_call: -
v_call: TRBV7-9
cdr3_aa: CASRTAETQYF

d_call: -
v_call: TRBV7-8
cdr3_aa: CASSLTRQGNQPQHF

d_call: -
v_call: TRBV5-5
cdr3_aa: CASSLAGTGNTIYF

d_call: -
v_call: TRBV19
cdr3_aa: CASSITGDQPQHF

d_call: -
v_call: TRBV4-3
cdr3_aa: CASSQDFRLANYNEQFF

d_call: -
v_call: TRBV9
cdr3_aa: CASSVEGTSRLHQPQHF

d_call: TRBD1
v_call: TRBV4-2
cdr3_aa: CASSQDKGQGYEQYF

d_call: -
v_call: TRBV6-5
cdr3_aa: CASSYITANSPLHF

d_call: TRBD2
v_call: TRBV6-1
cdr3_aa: CASSEIAGNPNEQFF

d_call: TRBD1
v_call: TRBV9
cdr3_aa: CASSVGGQGYYEQYF

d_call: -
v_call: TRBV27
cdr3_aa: CASGNVGGAGDEQFF

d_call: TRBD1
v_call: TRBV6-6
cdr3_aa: CASSPDQGEGQPQHF

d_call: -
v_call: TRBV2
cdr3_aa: CASTPSVRMGAFF

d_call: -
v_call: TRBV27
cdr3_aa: CASSLSGAGTTEAFF

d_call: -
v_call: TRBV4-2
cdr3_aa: CASSQEREGRYEQYF

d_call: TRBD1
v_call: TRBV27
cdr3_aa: CASSLWSQGGKQPQHF

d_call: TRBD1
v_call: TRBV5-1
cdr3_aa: CASTSTTGAHLEQYF

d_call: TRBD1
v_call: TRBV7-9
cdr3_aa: CASSLVQGIQETQYF

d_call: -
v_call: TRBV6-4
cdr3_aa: CASSYRGPYNEQFF

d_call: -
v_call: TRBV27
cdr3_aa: CASSLRWPPNTEAFF

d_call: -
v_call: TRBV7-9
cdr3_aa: CASSAGTPSGNEQYF

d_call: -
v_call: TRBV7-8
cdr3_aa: CASSLKPYNEQFF

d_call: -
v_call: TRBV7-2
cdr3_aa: CASSLWGNEKLFF

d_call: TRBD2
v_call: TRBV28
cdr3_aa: CASSPGLAGGYEQYF

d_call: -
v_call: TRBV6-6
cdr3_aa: CASSYSTRFYEQYF

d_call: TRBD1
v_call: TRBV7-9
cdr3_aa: CASSHRVGGGDTEAFF

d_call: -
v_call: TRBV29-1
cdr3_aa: CSVHRNNEQFF

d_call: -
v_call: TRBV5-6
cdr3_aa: CASSTTPPEANSPLHF

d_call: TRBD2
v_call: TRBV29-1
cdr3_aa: CSVEDPSGTRSANEQFF

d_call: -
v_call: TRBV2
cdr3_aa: CASRWVDSSGNTIYF

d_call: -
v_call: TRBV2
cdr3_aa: CASPSGSYNEQFF

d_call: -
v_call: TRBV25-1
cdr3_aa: CASSEGGPYNEQFF

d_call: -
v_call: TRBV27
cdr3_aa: CASRRVVRGSNYGYTF